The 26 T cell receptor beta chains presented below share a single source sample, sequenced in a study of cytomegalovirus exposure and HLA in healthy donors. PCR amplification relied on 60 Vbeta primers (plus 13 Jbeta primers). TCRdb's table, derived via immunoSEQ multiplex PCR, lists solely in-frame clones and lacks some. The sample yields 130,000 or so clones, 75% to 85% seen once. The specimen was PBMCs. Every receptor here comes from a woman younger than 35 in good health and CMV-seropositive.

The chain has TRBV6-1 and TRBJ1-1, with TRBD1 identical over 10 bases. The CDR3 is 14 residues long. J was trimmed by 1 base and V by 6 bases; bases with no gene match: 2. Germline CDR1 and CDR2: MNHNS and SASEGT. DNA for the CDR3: TGTGCCAGCAGCCGGGACAGGGGGAACACTGAAGCTTTCTTT. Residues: CASSRDRGNTEAFF.

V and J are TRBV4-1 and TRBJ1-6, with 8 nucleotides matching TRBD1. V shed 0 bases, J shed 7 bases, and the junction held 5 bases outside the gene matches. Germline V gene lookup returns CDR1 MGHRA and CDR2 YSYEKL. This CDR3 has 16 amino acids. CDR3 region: CASSQDGTGVNSPLHF. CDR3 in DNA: TGCGCCAGCAGCCAAGATGGGACAGGCGTAAATTCACCCCTCCACTTT.

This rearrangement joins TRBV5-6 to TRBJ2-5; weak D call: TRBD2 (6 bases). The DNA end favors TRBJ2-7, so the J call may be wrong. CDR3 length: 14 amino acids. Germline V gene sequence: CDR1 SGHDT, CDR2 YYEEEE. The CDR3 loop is CASGVRGKSYEQYF. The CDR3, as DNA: TGTGCCAGCGGGGTCCGGGGGAAATCCTACGAGCAGTACTTC.

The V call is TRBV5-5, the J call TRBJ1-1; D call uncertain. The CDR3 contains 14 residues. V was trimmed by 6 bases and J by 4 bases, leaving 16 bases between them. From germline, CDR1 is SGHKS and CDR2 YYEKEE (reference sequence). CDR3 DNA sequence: TGTGCCAGCAACTACCCCACGGGATTCACTGAAGCTTTCTTT. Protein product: CASNYPTGFTEAFF.

The chain's CDR3 is CASSFGRVDETQYF. The CDR3 DNA follows: TGTGCCAGCAGTTTCGGCAGGGTGGACGAGACCCAGTACTTC. The chain employs TRBV27 and TRBJ2-5, with D possibly matching TRBD1 (5 bases). This CDR3 region has 14 residues. V was cut by 3 bases and J by 5 bases, with 13 bases left in between. Germline V CDR1 and CDR2: MNHEY, SMNVEV (reference sequence).

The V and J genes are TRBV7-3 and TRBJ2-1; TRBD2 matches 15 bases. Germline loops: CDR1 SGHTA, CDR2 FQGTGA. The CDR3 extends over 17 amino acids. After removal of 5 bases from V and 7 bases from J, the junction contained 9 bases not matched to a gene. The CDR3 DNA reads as TGTGCCAGCAGCCCACCACCGGGGACTAGCGGGGGGAATGAGCAGTTCTTC. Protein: CASSPPPGTSGGNEQFF.

The CDR3 reads CASSVLTSGGSDTGELFF. CDR3 nucleotide sequence: TGTGCCAGCAGCGTTCTGACTAGCGGGGGCAGTGACACCGGGGAGCTGTTTTTT. The J gene is TRBJ2-2, the V gene TRBV9, with 12 bases matching TRBD2. Per the germline V gene, CDR1 is SGDLS and CDR2 is YYNGEE. Trimming cost V 2 bases and J 3 bases; bases outside gene matches: 8. CDR3 length equals 18 residues. The variable domain in full, completed from reference TRBV9 and TRBJ2-2, reads DSGVTQTPKHLITATGQRVTLRCSPRSGDLSVYWYQQSLDQGLQFLIQYYNGEERAKGNILERFSAQQFPDLHSELNLSSLELGDSALYFCASSVLTSGGSDTGELFFGEGSRLTVL.

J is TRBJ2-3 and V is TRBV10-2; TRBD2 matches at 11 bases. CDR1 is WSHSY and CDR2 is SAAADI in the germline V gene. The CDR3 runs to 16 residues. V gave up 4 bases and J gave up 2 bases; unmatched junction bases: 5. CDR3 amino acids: CASSGRTSGFTDTQYF. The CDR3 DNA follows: TGCGCCAGCAGTGGGAGGACTAGCGGGTTCACAGATACGCAGTATTTT.

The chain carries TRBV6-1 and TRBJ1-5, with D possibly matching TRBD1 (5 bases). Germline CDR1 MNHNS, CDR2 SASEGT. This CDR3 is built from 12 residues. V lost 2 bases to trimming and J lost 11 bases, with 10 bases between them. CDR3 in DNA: TGTGCCAGCAGTGAACGGACGGGGGCCCAGCATTTT. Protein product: CASSERTGAQHF.

Here the CDR3 reads CASSRQGRQPQHF. CDR3 in DNA: TGTGCCAGCAGCCGACAGGGAAGGCAGCCCCAGCATTTT. The rearrangement links TRBV7-9 to TRBJ1-5; 7 bases agree with TRBD1. There are 13 residues in the CDR3. CDR1 and CDR2 (germline): SEHNR, FQNEAQ (reference sequence). V was pared by 5 bases and J by 7 bases, with 5 bases of the junction left unmatched.

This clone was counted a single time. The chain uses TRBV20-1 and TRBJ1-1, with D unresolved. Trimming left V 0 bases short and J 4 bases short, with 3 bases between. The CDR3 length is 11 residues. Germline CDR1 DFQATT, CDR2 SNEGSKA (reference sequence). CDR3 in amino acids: CSAREATEAFF. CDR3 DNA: TGCAGTGCTAGAGAAGCCACTGAAGCTTTCTTT.

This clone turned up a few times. The CDR3 coding sequence is TGTGCCAGCAGCTTACAGGGTCCGGACTCACCCCTCCACTTT. It specifies CASSLQGPDSPLHF. The V call is TRBV6-1, the J call TRBJ1-6, with TRBD1 as a possible D gene (6 bases). Germline-derived CDR1 and CDR2 are MNHNS and SASEGT. V was shortened by 6 bases and J by 10 bases, with 16 bases between the two germline ends. This CDR3 is built from 14 residues.

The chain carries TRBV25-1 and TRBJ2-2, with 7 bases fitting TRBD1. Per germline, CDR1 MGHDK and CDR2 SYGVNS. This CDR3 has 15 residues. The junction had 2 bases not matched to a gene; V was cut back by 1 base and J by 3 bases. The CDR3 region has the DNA TGTGCCAGCAGTGAATTAGACAGGGACACCGGGGAGCTGTTTTTT. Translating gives CASSELDRDTGELFF. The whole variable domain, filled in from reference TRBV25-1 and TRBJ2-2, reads EADIYQTPRYLVIGTGKKITLECSQTMGHDKMYWYQQDPGMELHLIHYSYGVNSTEKGDLSSESTVSRIRTEHFPLTLESARPSHTSQYLCASSELDRDTGELFFGEGSRLTVL.

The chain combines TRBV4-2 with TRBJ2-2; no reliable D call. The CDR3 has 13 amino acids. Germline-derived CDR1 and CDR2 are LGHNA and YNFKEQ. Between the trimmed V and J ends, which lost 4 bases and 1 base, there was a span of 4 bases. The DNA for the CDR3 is TGTGCCAGCAGCCCACAGAACACCGGGGAGCTGTTTTTT. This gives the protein CASSPQNTGELFF.

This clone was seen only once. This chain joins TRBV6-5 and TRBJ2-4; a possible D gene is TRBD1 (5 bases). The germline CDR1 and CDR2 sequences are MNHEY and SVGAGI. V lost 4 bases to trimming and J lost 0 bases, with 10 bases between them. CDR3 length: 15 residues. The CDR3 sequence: CASSSRVLAKNIQYF. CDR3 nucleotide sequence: TGTGCCAGCAGTTCCAGGGTCCTAGCCAAAAACATTCAGTACTTC.

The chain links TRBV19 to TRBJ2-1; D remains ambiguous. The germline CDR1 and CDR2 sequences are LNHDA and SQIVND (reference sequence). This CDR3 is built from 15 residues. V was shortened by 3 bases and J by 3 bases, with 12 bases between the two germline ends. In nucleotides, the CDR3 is TGTGCCAGTAGTATTGGGCAGGCTTACTACAATGAGCAGTTCTTC. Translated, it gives CASSIGQAYYNEQFF.

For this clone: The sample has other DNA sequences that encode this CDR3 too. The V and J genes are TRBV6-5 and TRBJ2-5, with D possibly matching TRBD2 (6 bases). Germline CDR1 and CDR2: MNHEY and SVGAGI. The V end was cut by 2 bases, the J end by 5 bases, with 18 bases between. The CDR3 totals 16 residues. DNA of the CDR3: TGTGCCAGCAGTTACGTGGGGACTCCAACTCAGGAGACCCAGTACTTC. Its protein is CASSYVGTPTQETQYF.

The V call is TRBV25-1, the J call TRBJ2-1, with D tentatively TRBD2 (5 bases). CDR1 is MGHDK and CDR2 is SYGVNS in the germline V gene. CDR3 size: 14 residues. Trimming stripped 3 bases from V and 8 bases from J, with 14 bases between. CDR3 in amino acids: CASSEYGPGDEQFF. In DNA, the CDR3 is TGTGCCAGCAGTGAGTACGGCCCCGGGGATGAGCAGTTCTTC.

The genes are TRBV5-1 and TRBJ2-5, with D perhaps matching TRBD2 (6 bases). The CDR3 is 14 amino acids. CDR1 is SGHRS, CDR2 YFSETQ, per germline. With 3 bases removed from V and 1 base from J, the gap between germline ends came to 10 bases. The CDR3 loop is CASSWSGSQETQYF. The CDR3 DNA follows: TGCGCCAGCAGCTGGTCCGGGAGCCAAGAGACCCAGTACTTC.

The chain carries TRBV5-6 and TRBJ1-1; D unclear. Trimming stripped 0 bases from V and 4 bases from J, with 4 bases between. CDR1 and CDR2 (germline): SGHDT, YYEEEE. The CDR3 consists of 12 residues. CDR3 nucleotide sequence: TGTGCCAGCAGCTTGGGCAGCACTGAAGCTTTCTTT. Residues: CASSLGSTEAFF.

CDR3 bases: TGTGCCAGCAGCGGCGACCGAGGACTCTACGAGCAGTACTTC. Its translation is CASSGDRGLYEQYF. The chain recombines TRBV5-8 with TRBJ2-5; tentatively, D is TRBD2 (5 bases). The J call may be wrong; the DNA end is better matched by TRBJ2-7. Germline CDR1 and CDR2: SGHTS and YDEGEE. This CDR3 spans 14 amino acids.

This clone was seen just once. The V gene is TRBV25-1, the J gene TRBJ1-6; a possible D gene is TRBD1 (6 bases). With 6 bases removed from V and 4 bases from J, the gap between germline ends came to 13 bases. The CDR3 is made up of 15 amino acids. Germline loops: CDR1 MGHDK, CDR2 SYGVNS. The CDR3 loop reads CASRTTQGYNSPLHF. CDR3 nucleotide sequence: TGTGCCAGCAGAACCACGCAGGGGTATAATTCACCCCTCCACTTT.

The CDR3 DNA is TGTGCCAGCAGAGCCGACAGGATCTATGGCTACACCTTC. It encodes CASRADRIYGYTF. This chain joins TRBV6-5 and TRBJ1-2, with a possible D match to TRBD1 (6 bases). Germline V gene lookup returns CDR1 MNHEY and CDR2 SVGAGI. The CDR3 runs 13 residues. Between the trimmed V and J ends, which lost 6 bases and 4 bases, there was a span of 12 bases.

The CDR3 loop reads CASSSQDNQPQHF. DNA of the CDR3: TGCGCCAGCAGCTCACAGGACAATCAGCCCCAGCATTTT. The chain combines TRBV4-1 with TRBJ1-5; D perhaps matches TRBD1 (5 bases). The CDR3 extends over 13 amino acids. With 5 bases removed from V and 3 bases from J, the gap between germline ends came to 8 bases. Germline loops: CDR1 MGHRA, CDR2 YSYEKL.

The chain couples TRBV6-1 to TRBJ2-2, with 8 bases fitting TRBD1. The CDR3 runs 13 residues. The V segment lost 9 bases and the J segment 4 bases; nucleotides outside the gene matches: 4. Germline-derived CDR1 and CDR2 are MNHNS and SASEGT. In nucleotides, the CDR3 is TGTGCCAGTCGACAGGGGCTCACCGGGGAGCTGTTTTTT. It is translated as CASRQGLTGELFF.

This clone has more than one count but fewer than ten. CDR3 bases: TGTGCCAGCAGCCAGGGCACAGGGGCACAAGAGACCCAGTACTTC. Translated, it gives CASSQGTGAQETQYF. The J gene is TRBJ2-5, the V gene TRBV7-3, with TRBD1 matching 7 bases. The trim removed 5 bases at V and 2 bases at J, leaving 8 bases unmatched. The V gene's germline CDR1 is SGHTA and CDR2 FQGTGA. The CDR3 loop spans 15 amino acids.